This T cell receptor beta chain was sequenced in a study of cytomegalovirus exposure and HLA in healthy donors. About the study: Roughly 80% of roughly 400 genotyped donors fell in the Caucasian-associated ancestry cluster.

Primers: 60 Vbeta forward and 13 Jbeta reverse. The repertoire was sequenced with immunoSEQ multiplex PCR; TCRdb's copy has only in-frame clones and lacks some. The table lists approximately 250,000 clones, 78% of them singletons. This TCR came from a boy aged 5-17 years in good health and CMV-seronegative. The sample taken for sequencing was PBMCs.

The CDR3 region is CASSTGGAYYSNQPQHF. In nucleotides, the CDR3 is TGTGCCAGCAGCACAGGGGGCGCTTATTATAGCAATCAGCCCCAGCATTTT. J is TRBJ1-5 and V is TRBV27; TRBD1 matches 9 bases. Trimming removed 6 bases from V and 0 bases from J; junction bases left unmatched: 9. From germline, CDR1 is MNHEY and CDR2 SMNVEV (reference sequence). This CDR3 spans 17 amino acids.